This passage covers 13 T cell receptor beta chains from one sample sequenced in a study of cytomegalovirus exposure and HLA in healthy donors. PCR was performed using 60 Vbeta and 13 Jbeta primers. The protocol was immunoSEQ multiplex PCR, while the TCRdb copy is restricted to in-frame clones and leaves out a portion. This sample has 150,000 or so clones, with over 60% found just once. The sample comprised PBMCs. These TCRs come from a male donor in good health and CMV-seropositive.

The chain has TRBV9 and TRBJ2-3; 7 bases match TRBD2. Germline assignment: CDR1 SGDLS and CDR2 YYNGEE. V shed 3 bases, J shed 1 base, and the junction held 11 bases outside the gene matches. The CDR3 length is 17 residues. The CDR3 region is CASSEAGPFVGTDTQYF. For the CDR3, the DNA is TGTGCCAGCAGCGAAGCGGGGCCCTTCGTCGGCACAGATACGCAGTATTTT.

This clone was seen a handful of times. The chain couples TRBV6-6 to TRBJ1-2, with TRBD1 as a possible D gene (5 bases). Between the trimmed V and J ends, which lost 5 bases and 4 bases, there was a span of 11 bases. The CDR3 loop spans 13 amino acids. The germline V gene encodes CDR1 MNHNY and CDR2 SVGAGI (reference sequence). The CDR3 sequence: CASSPDTSYGYTF. For the CDR3, the DNA is TGTGCCAGCAGTCCGGACACTTCCTATGGCTACACCTTC.

This chain joins TRBV19 and TRBJ1-2; D is unclear. The CDR3 has 12 residues. Per germline, CDR1 LNHDA and CDR2 SQIVND (reference sequence). V shed 3 bases and J shed 7 bases, with 9 bases lying between them. The CDR3 region is CASSIGSSGYTF. In nucleotides, the CDR3 is TGTGCCAGTAGTATCGGGTCTAGTGGCTACACCTTC. The full variable domain, rest sourced from reference TRBV19 and TRBJ1-2, is DGGITQSPKYLFRKEGQNVTLSCEQNLNHDAMYWYRQDPGQGLRLIYYSQIVNDFQKGDIAEGYSVSREKKESFPLTVTSAQKNPTAFYLCASSIGSSGYTFGSGTRLTVV.

This sequence joins TRBV25-1 and TRBJ2-7; D is perhaps TRBD1 (5 bases). V lost 5 bases and J lost 2, with 10 bases in between. The CDR3 length is 13 residues. Germline V lookup: CDR1 MGHDK, CDR2 SYGVNS. CDR3 sequence: CASSMTATYEQYF. CDR3 coding DNA: TGTGCCAGCAGTATGACAGCTACCTACGAGCAGTACTTC.

The gene calls are TRBV5-1 and TRBJ2-3; 16 bases agree with TRBD2. CDR1 SGHRS and CDR2 YFSETQ come from the germline V gene. CDR3 length: 18 residues. Trimming at V came to 4 bases and at J to 7 bases, leaving 12 bases not matched to a gene. In DNA, the CDR3 is TGCGCCAGCAGCGCCACACCCGGGACTAGCGGGGGGGGGAATACGCAGTATTTT. Translating it yields CASSATPGTSGGGNTQYF.

The chain couples TRBV28 to TRBJ2-7, with a possible D match to TRBD1 (6 bases). The CDR3 spans 15 residues. CDR1 and CDR2 from the germline V gene are MDHEN and SYDVKM. Trimming removed 6 bases from V and 2 bases from J, with 17 bases in between. CDR3 sequence (DNA): TGTGCCAGCAGCCCCAGGGGAGAGAGTCCCTACGAGCAGTACTTC. As protein: CASSPRGESPYEQYF.

The V gene is TRBV28, the J gene TRBJ1-2; D perhaps matches TRBD1 (6 bases). V dropped 5 bases and J dropped 0 bases, with 16 bases sitting between them. CDR1 is MDHEN, CDR2 SYDVKM, per germline. The CDR3 is 16 residues long. Here the CDR3 reads CASSRNRAPANYGYTF. In DNA, the CDR3 is TGTGCCAGCAGTCGTAACAGGGCCCCAGCTAACTATGGCTACACCTTC.

The chain recombines TRBV15 with TRBJ2-3; 9 nucleotides agree with TRBD2. This CDR3 has 15 amino acids. The junction had 5 bases not matched to a gene; V was cut back by 5 bases and J by 2 bases. Germline loops: CDR1 LNHNV, CDR2 YYDKDF (reference sequence). In DNA, the CDR3 is TGTGCCACCAGCGGTTTAGCGGGAGACACAGATACGCAGTATTTT. The encoded protein is CATSGLAGDTDTQYF.

The chain carries TRBV28 and TRBJ2-2; no reliable D call. The CDR3 loop spans 14 amino acids. Germline values: CDR1 MDHEN, CDR2 SYDVKM. Trimming left V 2 bases short and J 6 bases short, with 10 bases between. The DNA of the CDR3 is TGTGCCAGCAGTTTACATGCTGAGGCCGGGGAGCTGTTTTTT. Amino acid sequence: CASSLHAEAGELFF.

The rearrangement uses TRBV6-1 and TRBJ1-2; 7 nucleotides match TRBD1. The CDR3 extends over 12 amino acids. Trimming cost V 10 bases and J 6 bases; bases outside gene matches: 8. Germline values: CDR1 MNHNS, CDR2 SASEGT. CDR3 amino acids: CATNDRDDGYTF. DNA for the CDR3: TGTGCCACAAACGACAGGGACGATGGCTACACCTTC.

This sequence joins TRBV6-4 and TRBJ1-3; 8 positions match TRBD1. There are 15 residues in the CDR3. V shed 5 bases, J shed 8 bases, and the junction held 11 bases outside the gene matches. CDR1 and CDR2 from the germline V gene are MRHNA and SNTAGT. The CDR3 DNA reads TGTGCCAGCAGTACTGGACAGGGTGGATCGGACACCATATATTTT. Translating it yields CASSTGQGGSDTIYF.

The count of this clone is one. V and J are TRBV7-2 and TRBJ1-3, with D possibly matching TRBD1 (6 bases). CDR3 length: 14 residues. Germline loops: CDR1 SGHTA, CDR2 FQGNSA. The V gene lost 6 bases and the J gene lost 6 bases, with 15 bases spanning the gap. CDR3 coding DNA: TGTGCCAGCAGGCCAGCAACAGGGCAAAACACCATATATTTT. The encoded protein is CASRPATGQNTIYF.

The CDR3 nucleotides read TGTGCCAGCAGCTTGGGGGCGACAGTCTCCTACGAGCAGTACTTC. Its translation: CASSLGATVSYEQYF. J is TRBJ2-7 and V is TRBV5-4, with a tentative D call TRBD1 (5 bases). Trimming shortened V by 0 bases and J by 0 bases, and 10 bases separated the two germline ends. The germline V gene encodes CDR1 SGHNT and CDR2 YYREEE (reference sequence). The CDR3 has 15 amino acids.